This TCR beta chain was documented in a study of blood T cell repertoires in COVID-19. Libraries were prepared by immunoSEQ multiplex PCR; TCRdb keeps only in-frame clonotypes and omits some of them. The sample lists roughly 180,000 clones, 65% to 90% seen once, with about 10% in the top ten. The CDR3 runs 15 residues. Germline V CDR1 and CDR2: SGHRS, YFSETQ. The junction had 8 bases not matched to a gene; V was cut back by 4 bases and J by 2 bases. This chain uses TRBV5-1 with TRBJ1-2; 7 nucleotides align to TRBD1. This receptor was identified in a middle-aged man who had recovered from COVID-19. The specimen sequenced was PBMCs or T cells enriched from blood (not recorded which). In nucleotides, the CDR3 is TGCGCCAGCAGCCTTGGACAGGCCTCCAACTATGGCTACACCTTC. Its protein product is CASSLGQASNYGYTF.